This T cell receptor (beta chain) is from a study of blood T cell repertoires in COVID-19. Authors' analysis steps: Quantification of nucleated cells was approximated via reference gene primer amplification. Assay: immunoSEQ multiplex PCR; the TCRdb copy retains only in-frame clones and omits some. The D gene and trimming were derived from the DNA, and the V and J assignments and clone size from that table. The repertoire holds some 35,000 clones, with about 88% as singletons. From germline, CDR1 is KGHDR and CDR2 SFDVKD. The CDR3 spans 16 residues. V was clipped by 4 bases and J by 1 base; unmatched bases: 5.

The chain recombines TRBV24-1 with TRBJ2-2, with 7 positions matching TRBD1. The sequenced sample was peripheral blood. The TCR comes from a man aged 65-85 years with active COVID-19. The DNA for the CDR3 is TGTGCCACCAGTGACTACAGGGGACGGAACACCGGGGAGCTGTTTTTT. Residues: CATSDYRGRNTGELFF.